The 2 T cell receptor beta chains given below trace back to one sample, sequenced in a study of beta chain features in type 1 diabetes. Whole-study findings and limits: Shorter TCRB CDR3s, moderately but significantly so, marked every one of the four CD4+ subsets in Type 1 diabetes patients.

Their antigens remain unidentified. The whole isolated RNA underwent reverse transcription, so sequencing captured expressed TCRB transcripts. Measured with immunoSEQ multiplex PCR; TCRdb has only the in-frame clones, and not every one. The sample has 600,000 to 700,000 clones, over 10% seen once; the top ten hold more than 0.1%. Sequencing input: naive CD4+ T cells from blood. The receptors originated from a young man with type 1 diabetes.

This clone was found a few times. Other DNA variants within this sample encode the same CDR3. V gene TRBV7-9 combines with J gene TRBJ1-1; D not certain. The CDR3 runs to 10 residues. Germline CDR1 and CDR2: SEHNR and FQNEAQ (reference sequence). V lost 2 bases to trimming and J lost 8 bases, with 3 bases between them. The CDR3 sequence: CASSLTEAFF. As DNA, the CDR3 is TGTGCCAGCAGCTTAACCGAAGCTTTCTTT.

This clone was detected a few times. DNA for the CDR3: TGTGCCAGCAGTCGCCGGGACATTGACTATGGCTACACCTTC. Translation gives CASSRRDIDYGYTF. The V call is TRBV7-9, the J call TRBJ1-2, with TRBD1 as a possible D gene (6 bases). V was pared by 6 bases and J by 3 bases, with 14 bases between. This CDR3 comprises 14 residues. Germline V gives CDR1 SEHNR, CDR2 FQNEAQ (reference sequence).